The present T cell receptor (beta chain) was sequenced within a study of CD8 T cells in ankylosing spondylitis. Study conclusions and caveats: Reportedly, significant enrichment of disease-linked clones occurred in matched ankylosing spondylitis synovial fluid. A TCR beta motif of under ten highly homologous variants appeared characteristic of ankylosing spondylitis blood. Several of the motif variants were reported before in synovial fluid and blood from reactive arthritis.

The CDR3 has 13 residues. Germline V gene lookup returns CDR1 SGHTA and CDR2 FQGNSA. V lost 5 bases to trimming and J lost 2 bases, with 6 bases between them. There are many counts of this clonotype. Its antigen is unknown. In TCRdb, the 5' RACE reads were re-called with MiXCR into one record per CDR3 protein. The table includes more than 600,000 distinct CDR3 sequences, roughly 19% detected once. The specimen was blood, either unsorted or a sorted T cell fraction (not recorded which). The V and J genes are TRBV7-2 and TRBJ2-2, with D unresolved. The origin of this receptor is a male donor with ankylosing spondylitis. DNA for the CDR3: TGTGCCAGCAGCCCATCCAACACCGGGGAGCTGTTTTTT. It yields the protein CASSPSNTGELFF. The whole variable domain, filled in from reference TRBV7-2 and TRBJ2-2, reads GAGVSQSPSNKVTEKGKDVELRCDPISGHTALYWYRQSLGQGLEFLIYFQGNSAPDKSGLPSDRFSAERTGGSVSTLTIQRTQQEDSAVYLCASSPSNTGELFFGEGSRLTVL.